Following are 7 T cell receptor beta chains from one sample sequenced in a study of T cell responses to AZD1222 COVID-19 vaccine. The protocol was immunoSEQ multiplex PCR, while the TCRdb copy is restricted to in-frame clones and leaves out a portion. The sample lists over 150,000 clones; about nine tenths were seen once. The input for sequencing was peripheral blood, taken on day 0 of AZD1222 vaccination. These TCRs come from an adult in good health.

This sequence joins TRBV18 and TRBJ2-2; no definite D call. Germline loops: CDR1 KGHSH, CDR2 LQKENI. This CDR3 region has 15 residues. V shed 0 bases and J shed 3 bases, with 8 bases lying between them. The CDR3 DNA sequence: TGTGCCAGCTCACCACCGCCTCTAGACACCGGGGAGCTGTTTTTT. It translates to CASSPPPLDTGELFF.

CDR3 sequence (DNA): TGTGCCAGTAGTGGACTAGCGGGAGGGGGCACAGATACGCAGTATTTT. This gives the protein CASSGLAGGGTDTQYF. V gene TRBV19 combines with J gene TRBJ2-3; TRBD2 matches 15 bases. The CDR3 spans 16 residues. Unmatched junction bases numbered 1, after V lost 5 bases and J lost 1 base. CDR1 LNHDA and CDR2 SQIVND come from the germline V gene (reference sequence). Full variable domain (outside the CDR3, taken from reference TRBV19 and TRBJ2-3): DGGITQSPKYLFRKEGQNVTLSCEQNLNHDAMYWYRQDPGQGLRLIYYSQIVNDFQKGDIAEGYSVSREKKESFPLTVTSAQKNPTAFYLCASSGLAGGGTDTQYFGPGTRLTVL.

This clone has only a few counts. J is TRBJ2-5 and V is TRBV28, with 10 bases identical to TRBD2. The CDR3 totals 15 residues. CDR1 is MDHEN and CDR2 is SYDVKM in the germline V gene. V lost 6 bases to trimming and J lost 5 bases; unmatched junction nucleotides: 9. CDR3 coding DNA: TGTGCCAGCAGCCCCCGACTAGCGGGTATGGAGACCCAGTACTTC. Translating it yields CASSPRLAGMETQYF.

This clone was recorded a few times. The rearrangement links TRBV3-1 (or the pseudogene TRBV3-2) to TRBJ2-7; TRBD1 might be the D (5 bases). The CDR3 is made up of 15 amino acids. The germline V gene has CDR1 LGHDT and CDR2 YNNKEL (reference sequence). V dropped 4 bases and J dropped 3 bases, with 16 bases sitting between them. The CDR3 reads CASSPRVVTFYEQYF. CDR3 nucleotides: TGTGCCAGCAGCCCCAGGGTTGTGACGTTCTACGAGCAGTACTTC.

The chain is built from TRBV4-1 and TRBJ1-1; 7 bases are a match to TRBD1. J lost 5 bases, V lost 3 bases, and 9 bases had no gene match. This CDR3 is built from 15 residues. CDR1 is MGHRA, CDR2 YSYEKL, per germline. CDR3 sequence reads: CASSHPDRARTEAFF. In DNA form, the CDR3 reads TGCGCCAGCAGCCATCCCGACAGGGCGAGGACTGAAGCTTTCTTT.

This clone was seen just once. J is TRBJ2-5 and V is TRBV18, with D uncertain. The V gene's germline CDR1 is KGHSH and CDR2 LQKENI. V was clipped by 0 bases and J by 9 bases, with 11 bases between them. This CDR3 spans 13 amino acids. The CDR3 spells CASSPPPKVAQYF. The CDR3 nucleotides read TGTGCCAGCTCACCACCGCCTAAAGTGGCCCAGTACTTC.

CDR3 coding DNA: TGTGCCAGCAATAGAGGGGGCGGTAACACTGAAGCTTTCTTT. It codes for CASNRGGGNTEAFF. The gene calls are TRBV6-5 and TRBJ1-1; 7 bases are shared with TRBD1. The trim removed 7 bases at V and 2 bases at J, leaving 7 bases unmatched. The CDR3 totals 14 residues. The germline CDR1 and CDR2 sequences are MNHEY and SVGAGI.